Listed here are 6 T cell receptor beta chains from one sample, sequenced in a study of cytomegalovirus exposure and HLA in healthy donors. 13 Jbeta primers and 60 Vbeta primers were used for the PCR. Produced via immunoSEQ multiplex PCR; TCRdb's table is partial and in-frame only. The repertoire holds some 90,000 clones, with about four fifths as singletons. The sequenced sample was PBMCs. All receptors come from a woman in her seventies in good health and CMV-seropositive.

This chain uses TRBV5-1 with TRBJ2-2, with 9 bases matching TRBD1. Germline V lookup: CDR1 SGHRS, CDR2 YFSETQ. The CDR3 spans 17 residues. V dropped 0 bases and J dropped 5; count of bases not matched to a gene: 8. The CDR3 nucleotides read TGCGCCAGCAGCTTGGCCGGGGGACAGGGTTTTACCGGGGAGCTGTTTTTT. Protein product: CASSLAGGQGFTGELFF.

The rearrangement links TRBV6-4 to TRBJ2-2; D is unclear. Between the trimmed V and J ends, which lost 3 bases and 5 bases, there was a span of 7 bases. CDR3 size: 13 residues. The V gene's germline CDR1 is MRHNA and CDR2 SNTAGT. The CDR3 is CASSETLTGELFF. CDR3 bases: TGTGCCAGCAGTGAAACATTGACCGGGGAGCTGTTTTTT.

The CDR3 sequence is CASSSYRGRTGELFF. Here the CDR3 DNA reads TGTGCCAGCAGTTCCTACAGGGGGCGCACCGGGGAGCTGTTTTTT. The V call is TRBV13, the J call TRBJ2-2, with TRBD1 identical over 9 bases. V lost 6 bases to trimming and J lost 4 bases; unmatched junction nucleotides: 6. The germline V gene has CDR1 PRHDT and CDR2 FYEKMQ (reference sequence). This CDR3 contains 15 residues.

The chain combines TRBV25-1 with TRBJ2-3; 9 bases are a match to TRBD1. The V gene end was trimmed by 6 bases and the J gene end by 3 bases; junction bases not matched to a gene: 1. In germline, CDR1 is MGHDK, CDR2 SYGVNS. The CDR3 has 13 residues. The CDR3 DNA reads TGTGCCAGCAGGGGACAGGGTACAGATACGCAGTATTTT. It codes for CASRGQGTDTQYF.

In DNA form, the CDR3 reads TGTGCCAGCAGTAGACAGAGGAATGAGCAGTTCTTC. It is translated as CASSRQRNEQFF. This chain links TRBV27 with TRBJ2-1; tentative D call: TRBD1 (5 bases). CDR3 length: 12 amino acids. Germline lookup yields CDR1 MNHEY and CDR2 SMNVEV (reference sequence). V lost 5 bases to trimming and J lost 7 bases, with 9 bases between them.

There are a few counts of this clone. This sequence joins TRBV28 and TRBJ2-7; D remains unclear. The CDR3 covers 11 residues. Germline CDR1 MDHEN, CDR2 SYDVKM. Trimming left V 5 bases short and J 6 bases short, with 8 bases between. CDR3 region: CASSRVAEQYF. CDR3 DNA: TGTGCCAGCAGTCGGGTGGCCGAGCAGTACTTC.